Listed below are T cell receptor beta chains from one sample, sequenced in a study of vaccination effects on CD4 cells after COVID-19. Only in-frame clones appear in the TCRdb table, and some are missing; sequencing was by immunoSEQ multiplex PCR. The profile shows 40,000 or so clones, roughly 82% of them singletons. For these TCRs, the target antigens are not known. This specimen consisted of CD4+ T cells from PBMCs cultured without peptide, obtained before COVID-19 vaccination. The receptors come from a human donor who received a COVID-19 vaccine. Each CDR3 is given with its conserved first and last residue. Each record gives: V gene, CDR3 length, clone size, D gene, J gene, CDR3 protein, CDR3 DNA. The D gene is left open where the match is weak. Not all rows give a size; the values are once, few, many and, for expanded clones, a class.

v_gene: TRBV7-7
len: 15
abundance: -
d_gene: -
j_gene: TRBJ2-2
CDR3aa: CASSLEGGRTGELFF
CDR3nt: TGTGCCAGCAGCTTAGAAGGGGGGCGTACCGGGGAGCTGTTTTTT

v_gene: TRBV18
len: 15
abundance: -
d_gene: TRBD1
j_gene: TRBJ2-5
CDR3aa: CASSPHNRGGETQYF
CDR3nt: TGTGCCAGCTCACCTCATAACAGGGGCGGAGAGACCCAGTACTTC

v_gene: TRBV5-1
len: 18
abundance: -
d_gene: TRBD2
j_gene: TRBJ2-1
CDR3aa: CASSFPLAGGLSYNEQFF
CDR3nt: TGCGCCAGCAGCTTCCCGCTAGCGGGGGGCCTCTCCTACAATGAGCAGTTCTTC

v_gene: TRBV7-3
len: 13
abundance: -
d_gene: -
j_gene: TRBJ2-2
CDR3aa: CASSSVKWGELFF
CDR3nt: TGTGCCAGCAGCTCGGTGAAATGGGGGGAGCTGTTTTTT

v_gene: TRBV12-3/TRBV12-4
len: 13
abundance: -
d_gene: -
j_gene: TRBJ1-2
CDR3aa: CASSPDSKYGYTF
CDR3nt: TGTGCCAGCAGTCCGGACAGTAAATATGGCTACACCTTC

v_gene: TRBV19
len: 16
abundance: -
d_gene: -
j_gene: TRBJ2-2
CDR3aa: CATGSSWGWNTGELFF
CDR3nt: TGTGCCACCGGCTCCAGTTGGGGGTGGAACACCGGGGAGCTGTTTTTT

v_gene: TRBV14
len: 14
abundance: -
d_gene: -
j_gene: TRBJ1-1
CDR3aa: CASSQGTWGTEAFF
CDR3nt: TGTGCCAGCAGCCAAGGGACGTGGGGCACTGAAGCTTTCTTT

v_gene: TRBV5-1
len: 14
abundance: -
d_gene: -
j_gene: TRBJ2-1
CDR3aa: CASSGLGTYNEQFF
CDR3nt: TGCGCCAGCAGCGGGTTAGGGACCTACAATGAGCAGTTCTTC

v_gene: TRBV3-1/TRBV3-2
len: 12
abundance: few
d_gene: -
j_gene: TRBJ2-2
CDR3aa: CASSQLNGELFF
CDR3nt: TGTGCCAGCAGCCAATTGAACGGGGAGCTGTTTTTT

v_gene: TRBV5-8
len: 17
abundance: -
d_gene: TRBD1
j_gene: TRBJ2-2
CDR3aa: CASSRWTGGRNTGELFF
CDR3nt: TGTGCCAGCAGCAGATGGACAGGGGGCAGGAACACCGGGGAGCTGTTTTTT

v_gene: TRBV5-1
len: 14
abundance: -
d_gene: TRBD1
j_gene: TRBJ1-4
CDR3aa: CASSFGTENEKLFF
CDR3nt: TGCGCCAGCAGCTTCGGGACAGAGAATGAAAAACTGTTTTTT

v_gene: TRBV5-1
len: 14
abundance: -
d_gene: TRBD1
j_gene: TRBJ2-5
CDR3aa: CASSFQGAPETQYF
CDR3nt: TGCGCCAGCAGCTTCCAGGGGGCACCAGAGACCCAGTACTTC

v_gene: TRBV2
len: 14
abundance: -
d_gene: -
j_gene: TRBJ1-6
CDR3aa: CASSRTDLNSPLHF
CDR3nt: TGTGCCAGCAGCCGGACAGACCTTAATTCACCCCTCCACTTT

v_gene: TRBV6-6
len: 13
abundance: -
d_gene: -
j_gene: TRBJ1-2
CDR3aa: CASSNQGNYGYTF
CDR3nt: TGTGCCAGCAGTAACCAGGGAAACTATGGCTACACCTTC

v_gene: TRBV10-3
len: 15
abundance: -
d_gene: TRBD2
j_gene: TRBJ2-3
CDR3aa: CAISGGGGATDTQYF
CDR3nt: TGTGCCATCAGTGGAGGCGGGGGGGCTACAGATACGCAGTATTTT

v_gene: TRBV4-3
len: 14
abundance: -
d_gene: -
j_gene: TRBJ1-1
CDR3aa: CASSPWGPNTEAFF
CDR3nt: TGCGCCAGCAGCCCTTGGGGACCGAACACTGAAGCTTTCTTT

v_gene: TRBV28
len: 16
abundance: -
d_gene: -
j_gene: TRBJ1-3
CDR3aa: CASSPWVGSSGNTIYF
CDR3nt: TGTGCCAGCAGCCCTTGGGTCGGGAGCTCTGGAAACACCATATATTTT

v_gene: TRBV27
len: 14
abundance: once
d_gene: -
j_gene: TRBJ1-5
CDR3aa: CASSFRGINQPQHF
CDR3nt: TGTGCCAGCAGTTTTCGGGGAATCAATCAGCCCCAGCATTTT

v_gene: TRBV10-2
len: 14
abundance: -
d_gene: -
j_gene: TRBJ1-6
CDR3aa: CASRSDRNNSPLHF
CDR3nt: TGCGCCAGCAGATCTGACAGGAATAATTCACCCCTCCACTTT

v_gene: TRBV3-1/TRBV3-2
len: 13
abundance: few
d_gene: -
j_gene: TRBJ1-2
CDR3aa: CASSRTRNYGYTF
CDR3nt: TGTGCCAGCAGCCGGACTCGCAACTATGGCTACACCTTC

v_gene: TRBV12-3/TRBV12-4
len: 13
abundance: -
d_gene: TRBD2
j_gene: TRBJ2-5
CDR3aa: CASSLEAGGTQYF
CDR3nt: TGTGCCAGCAGTTTAGAAGCGGGGGGGACCCAGTACTTC

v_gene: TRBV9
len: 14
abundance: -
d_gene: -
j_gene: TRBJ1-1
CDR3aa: CASSATGTNTEAFF
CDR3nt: TGTGCCAGCAGCGCCACAGGGACGAACACTGAAGCTTTCTTT

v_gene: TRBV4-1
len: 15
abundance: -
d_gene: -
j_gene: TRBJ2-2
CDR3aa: CASTKQGPGTGELFF
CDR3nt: TGCGCCAGCACAAAACAGGGCCCGGGCACCGGGGAGCTGTTTTTT

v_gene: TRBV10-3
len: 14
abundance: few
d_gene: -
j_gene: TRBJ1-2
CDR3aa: CAISEETGLYGYTF
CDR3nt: TGTGCCATCAGTGAGGAGACAGGACTCTATGGCTACACCTTC

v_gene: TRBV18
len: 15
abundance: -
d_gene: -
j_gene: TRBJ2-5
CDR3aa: CASSPFRDPRETQYF
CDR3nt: TGTGCCAGCTCACCCTTCCGGGACCCCCGGGAGACCCAGTACTTC

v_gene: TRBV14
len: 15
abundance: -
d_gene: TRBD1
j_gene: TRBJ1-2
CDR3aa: CASSPHRGASYGYTF
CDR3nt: TGTGCCAGCAGCCCACACAGGGGGGCCTCCTATGGCTACACCTTC

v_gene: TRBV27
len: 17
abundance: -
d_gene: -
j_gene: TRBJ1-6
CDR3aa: CATRPPQGASYNSPLHF
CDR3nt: TGTGCCACCCGGCCCCCGCAGGGAGCCTCCTATAATTCACCCCTCCACTTT

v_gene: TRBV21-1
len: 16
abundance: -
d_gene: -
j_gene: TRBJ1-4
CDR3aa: CASSKADREWSEKLFF
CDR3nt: TGTGCCAGCAGCAAAGCAGACAGGGAATGGAGTGAAAAACTGTTTTTT

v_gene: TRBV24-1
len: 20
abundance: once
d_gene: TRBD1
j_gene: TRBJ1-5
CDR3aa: CATSDLEPGQGRICNQPQHF
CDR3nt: TGTGCCACCAGTGATTTGGAGCCGGGACAGGGACGAATTTGCAATCAGCCCCAGCATTTT

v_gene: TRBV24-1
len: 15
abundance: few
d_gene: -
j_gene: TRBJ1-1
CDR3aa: CATSDLGRMNTEAFF
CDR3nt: TGTGCCACCAGTGATTTGGGCCGGATGAACACTGAAGCTTTCTTT

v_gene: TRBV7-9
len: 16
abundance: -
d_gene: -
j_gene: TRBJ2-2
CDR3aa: CASSEPGVLNTGELFF
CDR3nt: TGTGCCAGCAGCGAACCAGGGGTCTTGAACACCGGGGAGCTGTTTTTT

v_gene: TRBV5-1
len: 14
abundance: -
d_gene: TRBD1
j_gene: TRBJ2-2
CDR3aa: CASSLGQGTGELFF
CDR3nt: TGCGCCAGCAGCTTGGGACAGGGGACCGGGGAGCTGTTTTTT

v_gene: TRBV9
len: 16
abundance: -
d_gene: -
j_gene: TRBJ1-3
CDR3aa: CASSTMDSRSGNTIYF
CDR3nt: TGTGCCAGCAGCACAATGGACAGTCGCTCTGGAAACACCATATATTTT

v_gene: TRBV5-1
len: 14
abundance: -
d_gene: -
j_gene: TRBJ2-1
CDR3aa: CASSIGQTGDEQFF
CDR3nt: TGCGCCAGCAGCATAGGACAGACAGGCGATGAGCAGTTCTTC

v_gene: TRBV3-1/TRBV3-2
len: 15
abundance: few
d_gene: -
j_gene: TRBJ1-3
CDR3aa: CASSQAQLTGNTIYF
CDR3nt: TGTGCCAGCAGCCAAGCACAGCTCACTGGAAACACCATATATTTT

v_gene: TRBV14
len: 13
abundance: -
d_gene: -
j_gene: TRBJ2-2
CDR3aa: CASSQQYTGELFF
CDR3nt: TGTGCCAGCAGCCAACAGTACACCGGGGAGCTGTTTTTT

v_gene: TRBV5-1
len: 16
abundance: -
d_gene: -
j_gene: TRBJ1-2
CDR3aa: CASSARTTGPNYGYTF
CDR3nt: TGCGCCAGCAGCGCAAGAACGACAGGTCCTAACTATGGCTACACCTTC

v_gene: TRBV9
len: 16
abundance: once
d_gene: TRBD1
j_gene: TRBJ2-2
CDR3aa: CASSPGTGVNTGELFF
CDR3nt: TGTGCCAGCAGTCCCGGGACAGGGGTGAACACCGGGGAGCTGTTTTTT

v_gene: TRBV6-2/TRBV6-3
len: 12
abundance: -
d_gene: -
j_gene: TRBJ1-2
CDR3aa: CASSYSKRGYTF
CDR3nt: TGTGCCAGCAGTTACTCGAAGCGGGGCTACACCTTC

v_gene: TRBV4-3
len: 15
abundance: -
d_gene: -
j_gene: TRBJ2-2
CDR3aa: CASSQVPLNTGELFF
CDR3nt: TGCGCCAGCAGCCAAGTCCCCCTTAACACCGGGGAGCTGTTTTTT

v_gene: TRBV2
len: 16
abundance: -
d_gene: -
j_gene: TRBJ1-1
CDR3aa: CASRLLAGARGTEAFF
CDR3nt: TGTGCCAGCAGACTCCTCGCCGGGGCGAGGGGAACTGAAGCTTTCTTT

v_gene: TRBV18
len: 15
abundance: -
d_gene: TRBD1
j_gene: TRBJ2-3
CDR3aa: CASSPGQGSTDTQYF
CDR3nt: TGTGCCAGCTCACCGGGACAGGGGAGCACAGATACGCAGTATTTT

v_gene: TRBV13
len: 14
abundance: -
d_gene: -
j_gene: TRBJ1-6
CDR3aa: CASSLTQGNSPLHF
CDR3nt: TGTGCCAGCAGCTTAACGCAGGGGAATTCACCCCTCCACTTT

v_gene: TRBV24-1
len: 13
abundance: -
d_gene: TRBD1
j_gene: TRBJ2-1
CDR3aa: CATSQGAINEQFF
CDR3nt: TGTGCCACCAGTCAGGGGGCGATCAATGAGCAGTTCTTC

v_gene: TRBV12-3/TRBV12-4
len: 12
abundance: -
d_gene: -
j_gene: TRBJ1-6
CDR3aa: CASRAGVSPLHF
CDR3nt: TGTGCCAGCAGAGCAGGGGTTTCACCCCTCCACTTT

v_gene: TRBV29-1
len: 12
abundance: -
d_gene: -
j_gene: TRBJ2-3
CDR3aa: CSVSRVGDTQYF
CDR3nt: TGCAGCGTTAGCCGGGTCGGAGATACGCAGTATTTT

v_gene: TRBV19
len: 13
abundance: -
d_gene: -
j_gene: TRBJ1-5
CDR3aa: CASNTYSNQPQHF
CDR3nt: TGTGCCAGTAACACGTATAGCAATCAGCCCCAGCATTTT

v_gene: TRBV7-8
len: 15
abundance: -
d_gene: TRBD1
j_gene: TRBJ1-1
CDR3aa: CASSLHTGEGTEAFF
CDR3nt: TGTGCCAGCAGCTTACATACAGGGGAGGGTACTGAAGCTTTCTTT

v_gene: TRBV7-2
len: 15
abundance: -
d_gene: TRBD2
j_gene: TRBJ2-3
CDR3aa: CASSSLAGVTDTQYF
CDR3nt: TGTGCCAGCAGCTCACTAGCGGGGGTCACAGATACGCAGTATTTT

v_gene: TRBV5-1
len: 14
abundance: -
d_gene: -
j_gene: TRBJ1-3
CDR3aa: CASSFGNSGNTIYF
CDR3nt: TGCGCCAGCAGCTTCGGCAACTCTGGAAACACCATATATTTT

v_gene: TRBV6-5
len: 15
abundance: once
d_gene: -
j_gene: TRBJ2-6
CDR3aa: CASSYAGLGANVLTF
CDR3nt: TGTGCCAGCAGTTACGCAGGGCTGGGCGCCAACGTCCTGACTTTC

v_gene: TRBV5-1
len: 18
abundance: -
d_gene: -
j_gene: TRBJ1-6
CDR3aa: CASSLFLGAATYNSPLHF
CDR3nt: TGCGCCAGCAGCTTGTTCTTGGGGGCGGCAACCTATAATTCACCCCTCCACTTT

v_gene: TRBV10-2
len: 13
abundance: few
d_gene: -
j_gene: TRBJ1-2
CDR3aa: CASSDADTLGYTF
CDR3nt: TGCGCCAGCAGTGACGCCGACACACTAGGCTACACCTTC

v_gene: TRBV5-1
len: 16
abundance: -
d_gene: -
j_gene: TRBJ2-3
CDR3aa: CASSLGTDTSTDTQYF
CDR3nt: TGCGCCAGCAGCTTGGGGACGGACACTAGCACAGATACGCAGTATTTT

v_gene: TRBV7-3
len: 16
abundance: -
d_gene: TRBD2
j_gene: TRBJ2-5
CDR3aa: CASSLTVAGGMETQYF
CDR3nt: TGTGCCAGCAGCTTAACGGTAGCGGGGGGGATGGAGACCCAGTACTTC

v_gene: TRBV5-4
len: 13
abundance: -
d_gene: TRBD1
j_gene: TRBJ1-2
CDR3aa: CASSSTGVGGYTF
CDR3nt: TGTGCCAGCAGCTCAACAGGGGTGGGTGGCTACACCTTC

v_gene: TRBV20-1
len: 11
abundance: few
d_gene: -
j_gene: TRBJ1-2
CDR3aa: CSARLAAGYTF
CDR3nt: TGCAGTGCTAGACTCGCCGCTGGCTACACCTTC

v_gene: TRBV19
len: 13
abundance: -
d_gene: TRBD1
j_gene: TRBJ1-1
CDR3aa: CASSIRDRDEAFF
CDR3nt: TGTGCCAGTAGTATCCGGGACAGGGATGAAGCTTTCTTT